These T cell receptor beta chains were read from a single sample in a study of naive and memory T cell subsets. Each CDR3 protein is one row after TCRdb ran MiXCR on the UMI-ligation and nested PCR reads. The table has 150,000 or so distinct CDR3 sequences, over 15% seen once; the top ten hold 0.14% to 0.15%. The sequenced sample consisted of naive CD4+ T cells from blood. Receptors originate from a human donor in good health. Both conserved end residues are part of each CDR3. Fields, in order: V gene, D gene, J gene, clone size, CDR3 protein, CDR3 DNA. D genes are given only for firm matches. Only some rows state a clone size, as once, few, many or a class for expanded clones.

TRBV7-9,.,TRBJ1-1,few,CASSLRSRGWTEAFF,TGTGCCAGCAGCTTAAGGTCCAGGGGCTGGACTGAAGCTTTCTTT
TRBV20-1,.,TRBJ2-1,.,CSARGSPYNEQFF,TGCAGTGCTCGGGGCAGTCCCTACAATGAGCAGTTCTTC
TRBV20-1,TRBD1,TRBJ2-3,.,CSARPNFRQGDNTQYF,TGCAGTGCTAGACCCAACTTCAGACAGGGTGACAATACGCAGTATTTT
TRBV6-5,.,TRBJ2-1,few,CASSRGHEQFF,TGTGCCAGCAGCCGGGGCCATGAGCAGTTCTTC
TRBV6-2/TRBV6-3,.,TRBJ2-5,.,CASSYVQETQYF,TGTGCCAGCAGTTACGTCCAAGAGACCCAGTACTTC
TRBV25-1,.,TRBJ2-6,.,CASSEFIGSGANVLTF,TGTGCCAGCAGTGAATTCATTGGTTCCGGGGCCAACGTCCTGACTTTC
TRBV20-1,.,TRBJ1-5,.,CSATRQNQPQHF,TGCAGTGCTACCCGGCAGAATCAGCCCCAGCATTTT
TRBV6-6,TRBD2,TRBJ2-1,.,CASSPRGGPSYNEQFF,TGTGCCAGCAGTCCCCGCGGGGGTCCCTCCTACAATGAGCAGTTCTTC
TRBV6-6,TRBD1,TRBJ1-4,few,CATKGASTNEKLFF,TGTGCCACCAAGGGGGCCTCAACTAATGAAAAACTGTTTTTT
TRBV5-1,.,TRBJ2-5,.,CASTLQETQYF,TGCGCCAGCACCCTACAAGAGACCCAGTACTTC
TRBV7-2,TRBD2,TRBJ2-1,.,CASSLMGASGAYNEQFF,TGTGCCAGCAGCTTGATGGGCGCTAGCGGGGCCTACAATGAGCAGTTCTTC
TRBV7-2,TRBD2,TRBJ2-1,.,CASSLASGIRYNEQFF,TGTGCCAGCAGCTTGGCTAGCGGGATTCGGTACAATGAGCAGTTCTTC
TRBV28,TRBD2,TRBJ2-7,few,CASSLGLAEFYEQYF,TGTGCCAGCAGTTTGGGACTAGCGGAATTCTACGAGCAGTACTTC
TRBV27,TRBD2,TRBJ2-3,.,CASSLLGLAKAGTDTQYF,TGTGCCAGCAGTTTATTGGGACTAGCGAAAGCCGGCACAGATACGCAGTATTTT
TRBV12-3/TRBV12-4,.,TRBJ2-7,few,CASSSRRGPYEQYF,TGTGCCAGCAGTTCACGGCGGGGCCCCTACGAGCAGTACTTC
TRBV7-9,.,TRBJ1-2,.,CASRASGSAGGYTF,TGTGCCAGCAGAGCGAGCGGGTCAGCGGGAGGCTACACCTTC
TRBV5-1,.,TRBJ1-5,few,CASSLEGYQPQHF,TGCGCCAGCAGCTTGGAGGGATATCAGCCCCAGCATTTT
TRBV28,.,TRBJ2-1,few,CASTWDTYNEQFF,TGTGCCAGCACCTGGGACACATACAATGAGCAGTTCTTC
TRBV3-1,.,TRBJ2-1,.,CASSQAWDRPNNEQFF,TGTGCCAGCAGCCAAGCTTGGGACCGACCAAACAATGAGCAGTTCTTC
TRBV6-1,.,TRBJ2-1,.,CASSEFRREQFF,TGTGCCAGCAGTGAATTCCGACGGGAGCAGTTCTTC
TRBV12-3/TRBV12-4,.,TRBJ2-1,.,CASSLDDSSYNEQFF,TGTGCCAGCAGTTTAGACGACAGTTCCTACAATGAGCAGTTCTTC
TRBV10-1,.,TRBJ1-4,.,CASSDGTTNEKLFF,TGCGCCAGCAGTGACGGGACAACTAATGAAAAACTGTTTTTT
TRBV18,.,TRBJ2-1,few,CASSRDSLMNEQFF,TGTGCCAGCTCACGAGACAGCTTAATGAATGAGCAGTTCTTC
TRBV29-1,.,TRBJ1-5,.,CSVEDGPGRQPQHF,TGCAGCGTTGAAGATGGGCCAGGGAGGCAGCCCCAGCATTTT
TRBV5-1,.,TRBJ1-4,.,CASSLSGRSTNEKLFF,TGCGCCAGCAGCTTGTCGGGGAGGAGTACTAATGAAAAACTGTTTTTT
TRBV6-2/TRBV6-3,.,TRBJ1-2,.,CASSYIPTGRDGGYTF,TGTGCCAGCAGTTACATTCCCACCGGCAGGGATGGTGGCTACACCTTC
TRBV5-4,.,TRBJ2-7,few,CASSSVDYYEQYF,TGTGCCAGCAGCTCGGTCGATTACTACGAGCAGTACTTC
TRBV7-9,TRBD2,TRBJ2-7,few,CASSRLALGAGGRREQYF,TGTGCCAGCAGCCGTTTAGCATTAGGCGCCGGCGGGAGGCGCGAGCAGTACTTC
TRBV5-1,.,TRBJ1-5,.,CASSVLGDPHQPQHF,TGCGCCAGCAGCGTCTTGGGCGACCCCCATCAGCCCCAGCATTTT
TRBV18,TRBD1,TRBJ1-1,.,CASSPGDSGTEAFF,TGTGCCAGCTCACCGGGGGACAGTGGAACGGAAGCTTTCTTT
TRBV27,.,TRBJ2-6,few,CASSQDSGANVLTF,TGTGCCAGCAGCCAGGACTCTGGGGCCAACGTCCTGACTTTC
TRBV3-1,.,TRBJ2-3,.,CASSQDQYGLRTADTQYF,TGTGCCAGCAGCCAAGATCAATATGGGCTTAGAACTGCAGATACGCAGTATTTT
TRBV6-2/TRBV6-3,.,TRBJ2-2,.,CASSYSRNTGELFF,TGTGCCAGCAGTTACTCCAGGAACACCGGGGAGCTGTTTTTT
TRBV6-5,.,TRBJ1-5,.,CASSQNREHQPQHF,TGTGCCAGCAGCCAGAACAGGGAGCACCAGCCCCAGCATTTT
TRBV20-1,.,TRBJ2-7,.,CSASYRLTSEQYF,TGCAGTGCTAGTTATAGGTTAACCAGCGAGCAGTACTTC
TRBV9,.,TRBJ2-5,.,CASSVGPIQETQYF,TGTGCCAGCAGCGTAGGACCCATCCAAGAGACCCAGTACTTC
TRBV25-1,TRBD2,TRBJ2-1,.,CASSGSGRAWYEQFF,TGTGCCAGCAGTGGTAGCGGGAGGGCCTGGTATGAGCAGTTCTTC
TRBV18,.,TRBJ1-2,.,CASSQQESGYTF,TGTGCCAGCTCACAACAGGAGTCTGGCTACACCTTC
TRBV18,TRBD2,TRBJ2-7,few,CASSPQRTSGRFEQYF,TGTGCCAGCTCACCACAACGGACTAGCGGGAGGTTCGAGCAGTACTTC
TRBV4-2,TRBD2,TRBJ2-3,many,CASSQVSGTTDTQYF,TGTGCCAGCAGCCAAGTTAGCGGGACCACAGATACGCAGTATTTT
TRBV20-1,TRBD2,TRBJ2-5,few,CSASYLRLAPRETQYF,TGCAGTGCTTCCTACTTACGACTAGCCCCTCGGGAGACCCAGTACTTC